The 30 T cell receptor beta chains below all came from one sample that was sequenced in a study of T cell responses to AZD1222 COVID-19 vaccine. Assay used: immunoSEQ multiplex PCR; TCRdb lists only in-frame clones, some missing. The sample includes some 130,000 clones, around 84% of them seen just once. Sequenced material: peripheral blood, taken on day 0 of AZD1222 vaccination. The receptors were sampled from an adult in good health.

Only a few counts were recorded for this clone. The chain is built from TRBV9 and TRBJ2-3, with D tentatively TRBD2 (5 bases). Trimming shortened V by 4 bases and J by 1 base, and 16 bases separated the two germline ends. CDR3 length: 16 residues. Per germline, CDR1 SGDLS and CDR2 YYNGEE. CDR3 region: CASSSSPGVGTDTQYF. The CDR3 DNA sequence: TGTGCCAGCAGCTCATCCCCCGGGGTGGGCACAGATACGCAGTATTTT. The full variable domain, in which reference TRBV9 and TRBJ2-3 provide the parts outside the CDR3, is DSGVTQTPKHLITATGQRVTLRCSPRSGDLSVYWYQQSLDQGLQFLIQYYNGEERAKGNILERFSAQQFPDLHSELNLSSLELGDSALYFCASSSSPGVGTDTQYFGPGTRLTVL.

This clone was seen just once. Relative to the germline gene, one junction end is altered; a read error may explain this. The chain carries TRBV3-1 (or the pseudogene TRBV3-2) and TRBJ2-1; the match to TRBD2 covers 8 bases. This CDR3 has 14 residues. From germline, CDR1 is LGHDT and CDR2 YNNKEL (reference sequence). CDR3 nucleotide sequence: TGTGCCAGCCGCGGGGGGTCCTCCAACAATGAGCAGTTCTTC. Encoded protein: CASRGGSSNNEQFF.

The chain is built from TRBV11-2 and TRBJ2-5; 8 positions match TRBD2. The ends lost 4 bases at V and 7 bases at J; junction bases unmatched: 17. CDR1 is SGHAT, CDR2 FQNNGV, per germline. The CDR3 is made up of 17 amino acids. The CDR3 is CASSSLGFERGRGTQYF. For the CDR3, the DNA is TGTGCCAGCAGCTCCCTAGGGTTCGAGCGGGGGAGGGGGACCCAGTACTTC.

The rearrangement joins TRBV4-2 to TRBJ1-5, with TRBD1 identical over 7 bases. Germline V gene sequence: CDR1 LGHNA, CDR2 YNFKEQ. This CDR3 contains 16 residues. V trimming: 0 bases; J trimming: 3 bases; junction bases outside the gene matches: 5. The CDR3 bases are TGTGCCAGCAGCCAAGACCAGGGGGTGCACAATCAGCCCCAGCATTTT. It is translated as CASSQDQGVHNQPQHF.

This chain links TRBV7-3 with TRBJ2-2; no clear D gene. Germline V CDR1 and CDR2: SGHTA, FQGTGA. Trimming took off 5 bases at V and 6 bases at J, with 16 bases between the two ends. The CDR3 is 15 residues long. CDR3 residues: CASSQPSVGAGELFF. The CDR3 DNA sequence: TGTGCCAGCAGCCAACCCTCCGTCGGTGCCGGGGAGCTGTTTTTT.

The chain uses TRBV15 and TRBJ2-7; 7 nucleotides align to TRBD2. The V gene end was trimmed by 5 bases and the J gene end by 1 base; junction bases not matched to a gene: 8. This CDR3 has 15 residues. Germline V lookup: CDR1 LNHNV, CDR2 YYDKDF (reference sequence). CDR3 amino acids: CATSEGLQISYEQYF. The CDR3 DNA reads TGTGCCACCAGCGAGGGACTACAGATATCCTACGAGCAGTACTTC.

As DNA, the CDR3 is TGCGCCAGCAGCCAATCCGGGGACTCAGGAGATACGCAGTATTTT. Protein sequence: CASSQSGDSGDTQYF. V is TRBV4-3 and J is TRBJ2-3, with TRBD2 as a possible D gene (6 bases). The CDR3 is made up of 15 amino acids. The germline gives CDR1 LGHNA, CDR2 YSLEER. Trimming shortened V by 2 bases and J by 5 bases, and 14 bases separated the two germline ends.

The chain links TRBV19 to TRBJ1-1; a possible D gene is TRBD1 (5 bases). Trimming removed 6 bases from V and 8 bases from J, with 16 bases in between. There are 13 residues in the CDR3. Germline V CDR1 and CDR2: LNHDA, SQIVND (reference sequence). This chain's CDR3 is CASRGPGLREAFF. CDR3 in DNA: TGTGCCAGTAGGGGCCCAGGGTTAAGAGAAGCTTTCTTT.

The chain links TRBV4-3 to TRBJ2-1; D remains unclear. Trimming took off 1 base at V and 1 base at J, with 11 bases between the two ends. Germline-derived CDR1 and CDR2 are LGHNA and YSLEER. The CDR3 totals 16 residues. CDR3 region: CASSQVLFGSYNEQFF. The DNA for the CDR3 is TGCGCCAGCAGCCAAGTACTATTTGGGTCCTACAATGAGCAGTTCTTC.

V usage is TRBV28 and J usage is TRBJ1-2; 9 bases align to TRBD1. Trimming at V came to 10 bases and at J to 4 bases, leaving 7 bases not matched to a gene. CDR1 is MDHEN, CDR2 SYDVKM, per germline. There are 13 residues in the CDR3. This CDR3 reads CATRDRVLYGYTF. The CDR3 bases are TGTGCCACTCGGGACAGGGTACTCTATGGCTACACCTTC.

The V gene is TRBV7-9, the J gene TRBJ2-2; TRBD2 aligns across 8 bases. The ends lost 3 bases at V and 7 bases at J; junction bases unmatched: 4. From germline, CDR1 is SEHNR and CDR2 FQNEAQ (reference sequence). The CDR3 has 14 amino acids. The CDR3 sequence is CASSFSGAGGELFF. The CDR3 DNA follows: TGTGCCAGCAGCTTTAGCGGGGCAGGCGGGGAGCTGTTTTTT.

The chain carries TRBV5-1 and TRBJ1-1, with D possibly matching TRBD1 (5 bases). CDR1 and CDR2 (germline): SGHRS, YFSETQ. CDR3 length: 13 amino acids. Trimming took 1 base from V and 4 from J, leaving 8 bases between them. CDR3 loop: CASSLTGVTEAFF. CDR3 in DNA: TGCGCCAGCAGCTTGACGGGGGTCACTGAAGCTTTCTTT.

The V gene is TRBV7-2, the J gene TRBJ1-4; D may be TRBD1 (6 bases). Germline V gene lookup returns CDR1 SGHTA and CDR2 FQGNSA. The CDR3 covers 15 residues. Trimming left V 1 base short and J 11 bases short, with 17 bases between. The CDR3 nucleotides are TGTGCCAGCAGCTTAGTCGCGGGGGGCGCGTATAAACTGTTTTTT. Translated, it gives CASSLVAGGAYKLFF.

The CDR3 DNA sequence: TGCGCCAGCAGCTTGGACCCCCATGAAAAACTGTTTTTT. Protein product: CASSLDPHEKLFF. The chain links TRBV5-1 to TRBJ1-4; D call uncertain. CDR3 length: 13 residues. Deletions cut 0 bases from V and 6 bases from J, with 6 bases between. The germline V gene encodes CDR1 SGHRS and CDR2 YFSETQ.

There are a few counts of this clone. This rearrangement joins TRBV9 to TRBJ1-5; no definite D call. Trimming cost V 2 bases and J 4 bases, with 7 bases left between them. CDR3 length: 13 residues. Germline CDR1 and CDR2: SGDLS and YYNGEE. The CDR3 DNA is TGTGCCAGCAGCGTGAAAGAGAATCAGCCCCAGCATTTT. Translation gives CASSVKENQPQHF.

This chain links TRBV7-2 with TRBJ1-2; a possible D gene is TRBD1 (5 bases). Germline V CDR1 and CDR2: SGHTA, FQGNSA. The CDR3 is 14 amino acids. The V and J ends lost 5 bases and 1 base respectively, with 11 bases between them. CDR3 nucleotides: TGTGCCAGCAGCCCCGGGACCTATAACTATGGCTACACCTTC. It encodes CASSPGTYNYGYTF.

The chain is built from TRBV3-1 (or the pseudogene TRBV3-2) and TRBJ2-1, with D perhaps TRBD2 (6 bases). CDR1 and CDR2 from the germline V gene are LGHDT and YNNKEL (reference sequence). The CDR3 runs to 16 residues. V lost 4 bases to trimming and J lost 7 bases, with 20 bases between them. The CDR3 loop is CASSPPPRRGRNEQFF. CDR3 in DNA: TGTGCCAGCAGCCCCCCCCCTAGGAGGGGTAGGAATGAGCAGTTCTTC.

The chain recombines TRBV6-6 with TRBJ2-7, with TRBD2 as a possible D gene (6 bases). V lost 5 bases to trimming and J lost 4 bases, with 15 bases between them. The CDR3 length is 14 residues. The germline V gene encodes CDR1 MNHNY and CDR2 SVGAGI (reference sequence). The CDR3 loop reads CASSMGLYTYEQYF. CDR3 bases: TGTGCCAGCAGTATGGGACTCTATACTTACGAGCAGTACTTC.

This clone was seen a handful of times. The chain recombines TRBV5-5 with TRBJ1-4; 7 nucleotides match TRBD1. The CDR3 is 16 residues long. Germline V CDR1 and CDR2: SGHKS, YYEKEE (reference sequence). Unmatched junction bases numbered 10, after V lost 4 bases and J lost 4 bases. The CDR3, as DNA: TGTGCCAGCAGCCCCTCACCGGGACAGAGTAATGAAAAACTGTTTTTT. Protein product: CASSPSPGQSNEKLFF. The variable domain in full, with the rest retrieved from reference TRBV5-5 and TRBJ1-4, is DAGVTQSPTHLIKTRGQQVTLRCSPISGHKSVSWYQQVLGQGPQFIFQYYEKEERGRGNFPDRFSARQFPNYSSELNVNALLLGDSALYLCASSPSPGQSNEKLFFGSGTQLSVL.

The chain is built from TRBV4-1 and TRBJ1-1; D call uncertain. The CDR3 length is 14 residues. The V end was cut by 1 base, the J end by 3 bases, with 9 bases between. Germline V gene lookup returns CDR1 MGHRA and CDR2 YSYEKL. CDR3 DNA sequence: TGCGCCAGCAGCCAAGGGGCCGGATACACTGAAGCTTTCTTT. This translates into CASSQGAGYTEAFF.

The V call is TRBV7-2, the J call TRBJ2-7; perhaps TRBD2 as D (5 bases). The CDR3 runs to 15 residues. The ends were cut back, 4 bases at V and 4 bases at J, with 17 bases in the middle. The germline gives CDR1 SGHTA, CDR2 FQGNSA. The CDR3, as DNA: TGTGCCAGCAGCTCGGTGGGCGGGTCTCGGTACGAGCAGTACTTC. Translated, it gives CASSSVGGSRYEQYF.

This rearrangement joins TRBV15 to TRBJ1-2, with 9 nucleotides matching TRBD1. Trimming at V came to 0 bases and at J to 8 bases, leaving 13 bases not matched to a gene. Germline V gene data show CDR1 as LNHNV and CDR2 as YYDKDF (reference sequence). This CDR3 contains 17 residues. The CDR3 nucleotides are TGTGCCACCAGCAGAGACATACGAACAGGGGGCGCGGGAGGCTACACCTTC. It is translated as CATSRDIRTGGAGGYTF.

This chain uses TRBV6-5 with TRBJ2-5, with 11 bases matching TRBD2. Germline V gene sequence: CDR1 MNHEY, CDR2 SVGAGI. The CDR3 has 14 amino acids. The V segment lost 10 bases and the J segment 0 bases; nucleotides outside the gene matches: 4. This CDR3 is CATATSGDQETQYF. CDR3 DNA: TGTGCCACCGCGACTAGCGGGGACCAAGAGACCCAGTACTTC.

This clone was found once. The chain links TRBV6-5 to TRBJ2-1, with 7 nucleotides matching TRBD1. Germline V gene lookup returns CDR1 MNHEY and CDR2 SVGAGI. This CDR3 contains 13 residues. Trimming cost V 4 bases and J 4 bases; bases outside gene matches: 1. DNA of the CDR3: TGTGCCAGCAGTTCGACAGGGTACAATGAGCAGTTCTTC. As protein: CASSSTGYNEQFF.

CDR3 nucleotide sequence: TGCGCCAGCAGCCAACGGGGACAGGGGAGAACAGGAAACACCATATATTTT. Amino acids: CASSQRGQGRTGNTIYF. The rearrangement uses TRBV4-1 and TRBJ1-3; 10 bases match TRBD1. The CDR3 totals 17 residues. The germline gives CDR1 MGHRA, CDR2 YSYEKL. V shed 2 bases and J 4 bases; nucleotides not matched to a gene: 8.

The CDR3 DNA follows: TGCGCCAGCAGCTCACCCGGGCTAGGGAGGAATTCACCCCTCCACTTT. Translated, it gives CASSSPGLGRNSPLHF. The V gene is TRBV4-1, the J gene TRBJ1-6, with no clear D. The CDR3 is 16 residues long. Germline CDR1 and CDR2: MGHRA and YSYEKL. Trimming took off 5 bases at V and 7 bases at J, with 18 bases between the two ends.

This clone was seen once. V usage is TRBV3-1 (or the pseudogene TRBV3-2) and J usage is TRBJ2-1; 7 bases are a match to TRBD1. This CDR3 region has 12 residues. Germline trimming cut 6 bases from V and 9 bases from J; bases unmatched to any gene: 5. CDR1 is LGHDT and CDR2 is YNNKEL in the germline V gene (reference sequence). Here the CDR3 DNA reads TGTGCCAGCAGAGGCAGGGGGTCTGAGCAGTTCTTC. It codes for CASRGRGSEQFF.

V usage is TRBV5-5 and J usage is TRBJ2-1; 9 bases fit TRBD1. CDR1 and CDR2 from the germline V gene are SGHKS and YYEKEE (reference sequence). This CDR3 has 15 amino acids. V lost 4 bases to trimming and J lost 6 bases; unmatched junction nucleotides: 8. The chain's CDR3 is CASSLNPGQGNEQFF. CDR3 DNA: TGTGCCAGCAGCCTAAACCCGGGACAGGGCAATGAGCAGTTCTTC. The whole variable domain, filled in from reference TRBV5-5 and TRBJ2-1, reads DAGVTQSPTHLIKTRGQQVTLRCSPISGHKSVSWYQQVLGQGPQFIFQYYEKEERGRGNFPDRFSARQFPNYSSELNVNALLLGDSALYLCASSLNPGQGNEQFFGPGTRLTVL.

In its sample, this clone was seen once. CDR3 nucleotides: TGTGCCAGCAGTTATGGGACAGAGAATGAAAAACTGTTTTTT. Translation gives CASSYGTENEKLFF. The chain joins TRBV6-5 to TRBJ1-4, with 7 bases that match TRBD1. V shed 3 bases and J 5 bases; nucleotides not matched to a gene: 3. The CDR3 sequence is 14 residues long. Germline CDR1 is MNHEY and CDR2 is SVGAGI.

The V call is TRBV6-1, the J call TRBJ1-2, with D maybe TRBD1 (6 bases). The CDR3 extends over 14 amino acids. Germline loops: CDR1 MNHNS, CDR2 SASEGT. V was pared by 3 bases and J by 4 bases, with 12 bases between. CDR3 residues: CASSEGPTGYGYTF. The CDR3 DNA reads TGTGCCAGCAGTGAGGGTCCGACAGGCTATGGCTACACCTTC.